This TCR beta chain was documented in a study of early T cells in non-severe SARS-CoV-2 infection. This clonotype was counted only a few times. Germline CDR1 reads LGHDT; CDR2 reads YNNKEL (reference sequence). Deletions cut 2 bases from V and 2 bases from J, with 9 bases between. The CDR3 contains 14 residues. Via MiXCR, TCRdb re-called the 5' RACE reads, giving one row per CDR3 protein. The data show 70,000 or so distinct CDR3 sequences, 12% to 15% seen once. The chain links TRBV3-1 to TRBJ1-2; D not certain. Sequenced: whole blood. The source is an adult who was a healthcare worker with PCR-confirmed SARS-CoV-2 infection or an uninfected control (not recorded which). This CDR3 is CASSQPTGNYGYTF. The CDR3 DNA follows: TGTGCCAGCAGCCAACCGACGGGGAACTATGGCTACACCTTC.